This is a list of T cell receptor beta chains from one sample in a study of cytomegalovirus exposure and HLA in healthy donors. Libraries were prepared by immunoSEQ multiplex PCR; TCRdb keeps only in-frame clonotypes and omits some of them. There are over 100,000 clones in the sample; about two thirds occur only once, and roughly 5.5% lies in the top ten. Sequences were obtained from PBMCs. All receptors come from a woman aged 70-85 years in good health and CMV-seropositive. Each CDR3 is given with its conserved first and last residue. D genes are given only for firm matches. Clone size is stated in some rows and not others, as once, few, many or a class when expanded.

>.|few|TRBV6-1|14|TRBJ1-1
CASSEVGGGTEAFF
TGTGCCAGCAGTGAAGTCGGCGGGGGAACTGAAGCTTTCTTT
>TRBD1|.|TRBV4-2|16|TRBJ1-5
CASSQDLGQLGQPQHF
TGTGCCAGCAGCCAAGATCTGGGACAGCTCGGTCAGCCCCAGCATTTT
>.|.|TRBV2|13|TRBJ1-1
CASRLSVNTEAFF
TGTGCCAGCAGGTTATCAGTAAACACTGAAGCTTTCTTT
>TRBD2|.|TRBV29-1|14|TRBJ2-1
CSYPSGGARDEQFF
TGCAGCTATCCTAGCGGGGGGGCCCGGGATGAGCAGTTCTTC
>.|once|TRBV5-1|14|TRBJ1-2
CASSLGATNYGYTF
TGCGCCAGCAGCCTGGGGGCAACTAACTATGGCTACACCTTC
>TRBD2|.|TRBV5-4|14|TRBJ2-5
CASSIAGGQETQYF
TGTGCCAGCAGTATAGCGGGGGGCCAAGAGACCCAGTACTTC
>TRBD2|.|TRBV6-1|15|TRBJ2-3
CASSGQTSGKDTQYF
TGTGCCAGCAGTGGCCAAACTAGCGGAAAAGATACGCAGTATTTT
>.|few|TRBV6-5|15|TRBJ2-7
CASSYPRTGGGKQYF
TGTGCCAGCAGTTACCCGCGGACAGGTGGAGGGAAGCAGTACTTC
>.|.|TRBV4-3|16|TRBJ2-7
CASSQDYASPHYEQYF
TGCGCCAGCAGCCAAGACTACGCTAGCCCTCACTACGAGCAGTACTTC
>.|.|TRBV6-5|15|TRBJ1-3
CASSRVGFSGNTIYF
TGTGCCAGCAGCCGAGTCGGGTTCTCTGGAAACACCATATATTTT
>TRBD1|.|TRBV6-5|14|TRBJ1-2
CASSYSGTVYGYTF
TGTGCCAGCAGTTACTCCGGGACAGTCTATGGCTACACCTTC
>TRBD2|.|TRBV4-1|18|TRBJ2-3
CASSQDRSLAGTTDTQYF
TGCGCCAGCAGCCAAGATCGATCACTAGCGGGGACCACAGATACGCAGTATTTT
>TRBD2|many|TRBV10-3|16|TRBJ2-7
CAISVSGGAVSYEQYF
TGTGCCATCAGTGTTAGCGGGGGGGCCGTCTCCTACGAGCAGTACTTC
>TRBD2|.|TRBV9|15|TRBJ2-5
CASSVTSGGLETQYF
TGTGCCAGCAGCGTGACTAGCGGGGGTCTTGAGACCCAGTACTTC
>.|few|TRBV18|15|TRBJ1-1
CASSPRQSFNTEAFF
TGTGCCAGCTCACCAAGACAGTCCTTTAACACTGAAGCTTTCTTT
>TRBD1|.|TRBV30|14|TRBJ2-7
CAWSVGQGLYEQYF
TGTGCCTGGAGTGTAGGACAGGGCCTCTACGAGCAGTACTTC
>TRBD2|.|TRBV5-1|17|TRBJ2-5
CASSEGATSGGIETQYF
TGCGCCAGCAGCGAGGGGGCTACTAGCGGGGGGATTGAGACCCAGTACTTC
>.|medium-sized|TRBV5-1|12|TRBJ2-5
CASSLRRETQYF
TGCGCCAGCAGCTTGAGGAGAGAGACCCAGTACTTC
>.|.|TRBV6-6|11|TRBJ1-1
CASTGSTEAFF
TGTGCCAGCACCGGTAGTACTGAAGCTTTCTTT
>.|.|TRBV5-6|14|TRBJ2-1
CASSLVSTYNEQFF
TGTGCCAGCAGCTTGGTGTCTACCTACAATGAGCAGTTCTTC
>TRBD2|.|TRBV6-5|14|TRBJ2-7
CASSYSASGYEQYF
TGTGCCAGCAGTTACTCGGCTAGCGGATACGAGCAGTACTTC
>TRBD1|few|TRBV18|16|TRBJ1-1
CASSPLLRDRSTEAFF
TGTGCCAGCTCACCACTGTTACGGGACAGGAGCACTGAAGCTTTCTTT
>TRBD1|once|TRBV29-1|12|TRBJ1-4
CSVWDRNEKLFF
TGCAGCGTTTGGGACAGGAATGAAAAACTGTTTTTT
>.|.|TRBV2|13|TRBJ1-1
CASTSWLDTEAFF
TGTGCCAGCACCTCCTGGCTTGACACTGAAGCTTTCTTT
>.|.|TRBV9|15|TRBJ1-5
CASSPSGESNQPQHF
TGTGCCAGCAGCCCCTCAGGGGAAAGCAATCAGCCCCAGCATTTT
>.|few|TRBV30|13|TRBJ1-1
CAWSATENTEAFF
TGTGCCTGGAGTGCGACAGAGAACACTGAAGCTTTCTTT
>.|.|TRBV29-1|12|TRBJ1-1
CSVGGGGTEAFF
TGCAGCGTTGGGGGGGGTGGGACTGAAGCTTTCTTT
>.|.|TRBV12-5|13|TRBJ2-1
CASAPGRSNEQFF
TGTGCTAGTGCCCCCGGTCGGTCCAATGAGCAGTTCTTC